There are many counts of the clone carrying this T cell receptor beta chain. The antigen is unknown. As to treatment: about 20 received Ad26.COV2.S at low or high dose, single or two shots; a few received placebo; per-sample allocation not given. Samples analyzed were those drawn on day 63 after the first vaccine or placebo injection. These data belong to a study of Ad26.COV2.S vaccination and SARS-CoV-2 variants. Whole-study context: Donor allocation was to the COV1001 Ad26.COV2.S trial arm.

Assay used: immunoSEQ multiplex PCR; TCRdb lists only in-frame clones, some missing. The sample shows approximately 350,000 clones, roughly 80% of them seen only once. The study's findings and limits: After vaccination, substantial breadth of spike-specific CD8+ and CD4+ responses was reported.

This TCR came from a person aged 18 to 65 who received the Ad26.COV2.S COVID-19 vaccine or a placebo. The material sequenced was peripheral blood, taken in a trial of Ad26.COV2.S vaccine versus placebo.

The CDR3, as DNA: TGTGCCAGCAGTTTAATGGGGGCAGGGCAGCCCCAGCATTTT. It translates to CASSLMGAGQPQHF. The chain combines TRBV27 with TRBJ1-5, with TRBD1 as a possible D gene (6 bases). Trimming removed 2 bases at V and 7 bases at J, with 12 bases between. The CDR3 is 14 residues long. Germline CDR1 reads MNHEY; CDR2 reads SMNVEV (reference sequence).